This TCR beta chain was captured in a study of beta chain features in type 1 diabetes. Germline CDR1 MNHEY, CDR2 SVGAGI. Deletions cut 8 bases from V and 1 base from J, with 11 bases between. The CDR3 length is 13 residues. Worth noting for this clone: Its matching antigen is unknown.

General study findings and limits: Here, the possible influence of HLA type (on TCRB rearrangement) remained unresolved.

Reverse transcribing all isolated RNA meant expressed TCRB transcripts were sequenced. Assay used: immunoSEQ multiplex PCR; TCRdb lists only in-frame clones, some missing. This repertoire shows tens of thousands of clones, over 60% found once; its top ten account for roughly 2%. The chain recombines TRBV6-5 with TRBJ1-1; D gene uncertain. Sequencing used Tregs from blood. The origin of this receptor is a woman between 40 and 55 years old in good health. Here the CDR3 reads CASSSRGNTEAFF. In DNA, the CDR3 is TGTGCCAGCTCATCACGGGGGAACACTGAAGCTTTCTTT.